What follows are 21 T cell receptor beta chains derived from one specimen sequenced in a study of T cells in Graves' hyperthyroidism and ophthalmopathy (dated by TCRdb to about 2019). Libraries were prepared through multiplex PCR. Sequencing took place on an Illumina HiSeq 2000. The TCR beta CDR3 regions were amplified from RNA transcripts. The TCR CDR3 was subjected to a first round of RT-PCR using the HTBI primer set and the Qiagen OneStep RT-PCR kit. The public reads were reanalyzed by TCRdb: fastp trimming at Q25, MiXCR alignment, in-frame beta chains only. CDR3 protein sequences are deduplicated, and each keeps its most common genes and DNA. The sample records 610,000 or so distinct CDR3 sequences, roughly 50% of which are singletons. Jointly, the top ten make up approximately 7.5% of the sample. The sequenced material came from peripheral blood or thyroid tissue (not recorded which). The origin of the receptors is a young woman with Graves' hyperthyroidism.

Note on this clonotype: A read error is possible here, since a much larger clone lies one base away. The CDR3 coding sequence is TGTGCCAGCAGTCCGACGACAGGGAGTGGCTACACCTTC. This codes for CASSPTTGSGYTF. V and J are TRBV7-9 and TRBJ1-2; TRBD1 aligns across 7 bases. Losses at the gene ends were 6 bases for V and 7 bases for J; bases not matched to a gene: 8. The CDR3 runs 13 residues. CDR1 is SEHNR, CDR2 FQNEAQ, per germline (reference sequence).

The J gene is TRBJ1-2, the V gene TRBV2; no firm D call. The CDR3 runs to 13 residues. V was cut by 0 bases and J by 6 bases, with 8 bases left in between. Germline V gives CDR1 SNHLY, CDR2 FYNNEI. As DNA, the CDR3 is TGTGCCAGCAGTGAAGCGAGGGCGGATGGCTACACCTTC. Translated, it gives CASSEARADGYTF.

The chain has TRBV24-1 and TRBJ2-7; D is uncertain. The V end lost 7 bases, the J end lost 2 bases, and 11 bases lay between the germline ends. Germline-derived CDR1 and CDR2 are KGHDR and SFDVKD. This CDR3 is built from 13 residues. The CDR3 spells CATSVGHTYEQYF. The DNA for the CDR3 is TGTGCCACCAGCGTGGGTCATACCTACGAGCAGTACTTC.

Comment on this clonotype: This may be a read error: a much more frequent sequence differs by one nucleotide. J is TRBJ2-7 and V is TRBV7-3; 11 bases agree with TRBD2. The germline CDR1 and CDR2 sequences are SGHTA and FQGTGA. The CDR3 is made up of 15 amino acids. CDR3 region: CASGLAGGPIDEQYF. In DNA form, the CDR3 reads TGTGCCAGCGGCTTAGCGGGAGGGCCTATCGACGAGCAGTACTTC. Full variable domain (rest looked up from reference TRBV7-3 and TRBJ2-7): GAGVSQTPSNKVTEKGKYVELRCDPISGHTALYWYRQSLGQGPEFLIYFQGTGAADDSGLPNDRFFAVRPEGSVSTLKIQRTERGDSAVYLCASGLAGGPIDEQYFGPGTRLTVT.

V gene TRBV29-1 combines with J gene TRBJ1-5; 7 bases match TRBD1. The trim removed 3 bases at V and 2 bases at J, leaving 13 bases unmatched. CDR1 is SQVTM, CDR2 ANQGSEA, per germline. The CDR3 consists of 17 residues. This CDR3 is CSVDVRDSVFGNQPQHF. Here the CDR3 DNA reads TGCAGCGTTGACGTCCGGGACAGTGTATTCGGCAATCAGCCCCAGCATTTT.

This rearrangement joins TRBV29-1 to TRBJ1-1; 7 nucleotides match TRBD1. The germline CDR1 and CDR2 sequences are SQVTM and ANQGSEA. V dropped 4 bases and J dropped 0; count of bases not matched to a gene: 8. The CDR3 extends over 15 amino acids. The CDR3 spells CSVAGGADMNTEAFF. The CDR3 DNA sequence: TGCAGCGTTGCAGGGGGGGCTGACATGAACACTGAAGCTTTCTTT.

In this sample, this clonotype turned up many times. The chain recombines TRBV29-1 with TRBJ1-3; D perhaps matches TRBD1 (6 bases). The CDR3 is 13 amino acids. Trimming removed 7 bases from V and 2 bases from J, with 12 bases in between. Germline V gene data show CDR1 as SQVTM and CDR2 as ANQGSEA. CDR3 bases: TGCAGCGCTTGGGGGGGGCCTGGAAACACCATATATTTT. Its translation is CSAWGGPGNTIYF.

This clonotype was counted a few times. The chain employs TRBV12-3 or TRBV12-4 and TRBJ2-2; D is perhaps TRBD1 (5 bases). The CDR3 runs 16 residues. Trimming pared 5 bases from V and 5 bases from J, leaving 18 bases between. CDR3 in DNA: TGTGCCAGCAGTAAAGGGGTGTTCTCCAAGACCGGGGAGCTGTTTTTT. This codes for CASSKGVFSKTGELFF.

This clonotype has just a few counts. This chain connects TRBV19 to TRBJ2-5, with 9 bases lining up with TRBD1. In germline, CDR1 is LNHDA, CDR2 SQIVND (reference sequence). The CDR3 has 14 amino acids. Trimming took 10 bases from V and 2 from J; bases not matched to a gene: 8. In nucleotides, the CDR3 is TGTGCCACCCGGGACAGGGAGTTGCAAGAGACCCAGTACTTC. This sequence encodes CATRDRELQETQYF.

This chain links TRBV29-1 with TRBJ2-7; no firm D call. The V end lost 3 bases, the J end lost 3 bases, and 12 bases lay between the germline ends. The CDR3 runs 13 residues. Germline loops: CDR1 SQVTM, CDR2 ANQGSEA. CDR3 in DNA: TGCAGCGTTGATGGAGTTTATGGCTACGAGCAGTACTTC. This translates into CSVDGVYGYEQYF.

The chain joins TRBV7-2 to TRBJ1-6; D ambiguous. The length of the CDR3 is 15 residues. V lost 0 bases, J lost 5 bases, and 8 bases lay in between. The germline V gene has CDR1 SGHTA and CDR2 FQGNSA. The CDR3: CASSLASSDNSPLHF. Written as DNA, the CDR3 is TGTGCCAGCAGCTTAGCCAGCTCGGATAATTCACCCCTCCACTTT.

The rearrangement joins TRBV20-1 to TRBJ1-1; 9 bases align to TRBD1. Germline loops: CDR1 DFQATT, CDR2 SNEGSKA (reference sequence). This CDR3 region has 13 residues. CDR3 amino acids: CSAGTGRDTEAFF. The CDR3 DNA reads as TGCAGCGCCGGGACAGGGAGGGACACTGAAGCTTTCTTT.

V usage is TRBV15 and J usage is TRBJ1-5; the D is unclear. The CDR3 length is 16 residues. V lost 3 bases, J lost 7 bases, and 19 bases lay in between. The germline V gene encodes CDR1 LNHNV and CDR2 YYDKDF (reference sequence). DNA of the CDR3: TGTGCCACCAGCAGCTTAGCTCGACGGAGAGGACAGCCCCAGCATTTT. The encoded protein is CATSSLARRRGQPQHF.

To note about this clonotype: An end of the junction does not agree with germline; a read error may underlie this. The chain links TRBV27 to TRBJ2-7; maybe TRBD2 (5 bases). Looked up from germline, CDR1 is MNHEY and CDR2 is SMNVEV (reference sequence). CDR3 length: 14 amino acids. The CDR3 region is CASRLRESAYEQNF. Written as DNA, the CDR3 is TGTGCCAGCAGACTTCGGGAATCGGCCTACGAGCAGAACTTC.

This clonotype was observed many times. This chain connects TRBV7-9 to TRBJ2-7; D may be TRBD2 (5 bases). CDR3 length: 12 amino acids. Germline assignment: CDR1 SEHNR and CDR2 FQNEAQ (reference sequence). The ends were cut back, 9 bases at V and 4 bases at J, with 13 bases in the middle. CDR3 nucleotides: TGTGCCAGTAAGGGAGAACCGTACGAGCAGTACTTC. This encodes CASKGEPYEQYF.

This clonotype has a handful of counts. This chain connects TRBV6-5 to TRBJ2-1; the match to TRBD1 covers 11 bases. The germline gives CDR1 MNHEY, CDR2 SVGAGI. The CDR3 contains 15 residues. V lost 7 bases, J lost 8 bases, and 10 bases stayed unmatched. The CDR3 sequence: CASNTGTGGFDEQFF. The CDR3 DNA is TGTGCCAGCAACACGGGGACAGGGGGGTTCGATGAGCAGTTCTTC.

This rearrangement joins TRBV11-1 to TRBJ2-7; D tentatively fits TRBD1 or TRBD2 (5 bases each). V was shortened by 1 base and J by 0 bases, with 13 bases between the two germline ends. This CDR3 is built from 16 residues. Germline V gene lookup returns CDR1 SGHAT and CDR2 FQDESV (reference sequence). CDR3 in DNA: TGTGCCAGCAGCTTAGGAGGGGCAGGCAGCTCCTACGAGCAGTACTTC. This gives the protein CASSLGGAGSSYEQYF.

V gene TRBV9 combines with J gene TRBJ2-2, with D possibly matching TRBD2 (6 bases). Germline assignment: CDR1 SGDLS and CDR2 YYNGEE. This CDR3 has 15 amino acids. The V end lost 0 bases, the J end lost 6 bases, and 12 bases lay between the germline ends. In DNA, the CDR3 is TGTGCCAGCAGCGTAGGGGGGGTGGGGGCCGGGGAGCTGTTTTTT. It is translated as CASSVGGVGAGELFF.

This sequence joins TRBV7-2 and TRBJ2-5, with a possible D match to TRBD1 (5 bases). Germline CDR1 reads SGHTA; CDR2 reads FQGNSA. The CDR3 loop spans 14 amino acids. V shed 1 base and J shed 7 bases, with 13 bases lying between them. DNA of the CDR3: TGTGCCAGCAGCTTAGGGGTGGCAGGGCCGACCCAGTACTTC. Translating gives CASSLGVAGPTQYF.

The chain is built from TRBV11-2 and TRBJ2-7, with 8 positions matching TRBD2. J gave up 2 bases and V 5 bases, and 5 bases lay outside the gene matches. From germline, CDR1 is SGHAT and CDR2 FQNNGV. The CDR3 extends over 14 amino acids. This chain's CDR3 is CASSTLAGTYEQYF. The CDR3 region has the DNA TGTGCCAGCAGCACCTTAGCGGGGACCTACGAGCAGTACTTC.

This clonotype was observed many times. The CDR3, as DNA: TGTGCCAGCAGCCAAGAGGGATCCACTGAAGCTTTCTTT. Translation: CASSQEGSTEAFF. The V call is TRBV4-2, the J call TRBJ1-1; D not certain. Trimming left V 0 bases short and J 4 bases short, with 6 bases between. Germline CDR1 LGHNA, CDR2 YNFKEQ. The CDR3 totals 13 residues.